Detailed here is one TCR beta chain. No antigen is known for it. CDR3 length: 14 amino acids. Germline V gene data show CDR1 as MNHEY and CDR2 as SMNVEV (reference sequence). V was trimmed by 4 bases and J by 4 bases, leaving 10 bases between them. In the PCR, 60 Vbeta and 13 Jbeta primers were used. TCRdb keeps only in-frame clones here, not all; method: immunoSEQ multiplex PCR. The profile shows approximately 140,000 clones, more than 70% of them singletons. Nominally healthy donors provided the samples, though records likely missed some immune exposures. This specimen belongs to a study of cytomegalovirus exposure and HLA in healthy donors. Notes on the study in general: It was confirmed in vitro that a few of the CMV-associated chains were specific for CMV antigens. Near-uniform donor sequencing depth was presumed by presence/absence analyses. Among donors in an Asian-associated ancestry cluster, a later analysis reportedly found fewer N-insertions than the approximately 700-donor mean.

Sequencing input: PBMCs. The source of this sequence is a man in his forties in good health and CMV-seronegative. The rearrangement joins TRBV27 to TRBJ1-4; tentative D call: TRBD1 (5 bases). The CDR3 sequence: CASSYDSYNEKLFF. CDR3 DNA: TGTGCCAGCAGTTATGACAGTTATAATGAAAAACTGTTTTTT.